The 18 T cell receptor beta chains below come from one sample, sequenced in a study of CD8 T cells in ankylosing spondylitis. TCRdb fed the 5' RACE reads into MiXCR, producing one record per CDR3 protein. The table lists 300,000 to 350,000 distinct CDR3 sequences, around 20% of them singletons, with roughly 3.6% in the top ten. Material for sequencing was blood, either unsorted or a sorted T cell fraction (not recorded which). These receptors came from a female donor with ankylosing spondylitis or in good health (not recorded which).

This clonotype was seen repeatedly, ten times or more. The rearrangement links TRBV5-6 to TRBJ2-1; 13 nucleotides align to TRBD2. CDR1 is SGHDT, CDR2 YYEEEE, per germline. This CDR3 contains 22 residues. Unmatched junction bases numbered 22, after V lost 3 bases and J lost 4 bases. The CDR3 loop is CASSYRPGSGLAGSPPYNEQFF. The DNA of the CDR3 is TGTGCCAGCAGCTATCGTCCGGGTTCGGGACTAGCGGGATCCCCACCATACAATGAGCAGTTCTTC.

This chain joins TRBV20-1 and TRBJ2-7; D gene unclear. The V end lost 0 bases, the J end lost 12 bases, and 15 bases lay between the germline ends. The CDR3 extends over 12 amino acids. CDR1 and CDR2 from the germline V gene are DFQATT and SNEGSKA (reference sequence). The CDR3 DNA reads as TGCAGTGCTAGAGAACGAGGAATCACGCCGTACTTC. Its translation: CSARERGITPYF.

The gene calls are TRBV20-1 and TRBJ1-5; D uncertain. Germline-derived CDR1 and CDR2 are DFQATT and SNEGSKA (reference sequence). The CDR3 totals 13 residues. Trimming stripped 3 bases from V and 3 bases from J, with 9 bases between. As DNA, the CDR3 is TGCAGTGCTAGCGAAGGGCTCAATCAGCCCCAGCATTTT. Translation gives CSASEGLNQPQHF.

This clonotype was seen a few times. V usage is TRBV10-3 and J usage is TRBJ1-2; TRBD1 aligns across 8 bases. The CDR3 consists of 14 residues. Per the germline V gene, CDR1 is ENHRY and CDR2 is SYGVKD. J was trimmed by 2 bases and V by 10 bases; bases with no gene match: 9. CDR3 nucleotide sequence: TGTGCCACTGAACGGACAGGGCAAAACTATGGCTACACCTTC. This gives the protein CATERTGQNYGYTF.

This clonotype was detected only a few times. The CDR3 here is CASSWSMGGNYYEQYF. For the CDR3, the DNA is TGCGCCAGCAGCTGGTCGATGGGGGGAAATTACTACGAGCAGTACTTC. The V and J genes are TRBV5-1 and TRBJ2-7; weak D call: TRBD2 (6 bases). CDR1 is SGHRS, CDR2 YFSETQ, per germline. The CDR3 sequence is 16 residues long. V dropped 3 bases and J dropped 3 bases, with 19 bases sitting between them.

The chain employs TRBV20-1 and TRBJ2-1; tentative D call: TRBD1 (7 bases). Trimming left V 3 bases short and J 9 bases short, with 12 bases between. The CDR3 spans 12 residues. Germline CDR1 and CDR2: DFQATT and SNEGSKA (reference sequence). CDR3 in amino acids: CSASRQGGEQFF. The CDR3 bases are TGCAGTGCTAGTCGACAGGGAGGTGAGCAGTTCTTC.

This clonotype showed up many times. The chain employs TRBV21-1 and TRBJ2-4; the D segment call TRBD2 is taken from the table without a DNA check. TRBV21-1 is designated a pseudogene. The CDR3 runs to 17 residues. The CDR3, as DNA: TGTGCCAGCAGCTCATCGACTAGCGGGAGGACCAAAAACATTCAGTACTTC. Its translation is CASSSSTSGRTKNIQYF.

The table lists this clonotype with many counts. V gene TRBV4-3 combines with J gene TRBJ2-1; D is uncertain. This CDR3 spans 16 amino acids. Trimming took off 0 bases at V and 3 bases at J, with 12 bases between the two ends. CDR1 LGHNA and CDR2 YSLEER come from the germline V gene. The DNA for the CDR3 is TGCGCCAGCAGCCAAGAATGGGCTAGTAACTACAATGAGCAGTTCTTC. This codes for CASSQEWASNYNEQFF.

V gene TRBV12-3 or TRBV12-4 combines with J gene TRBJ2-3; TRBD2 matches 8 bases. V lost 6 bases and J lost 3; bases outside the gene matches: 8. The CDR3 sequence is 15 residues long. CDR3: CASSLSGKGTDTQYF. The CDR3 coding sequence is TGTGCCAGCAGCCTTAGCGGGAAGGGGACAGATACGCAGTATTTT.

This clonotype was found once. V gene TRBV19 combines with J gene TRBJ2-1; D unresolved. The CDR3 is 11 residues long. Germline CDR1 and CDR2: LNHDA and SQIVND (reference sequence). Trimming stripped 8 bases from V and 9 bases from J, with 11 bases between. CDR3 loop: CASQIGLEQFF. The CDR3 coding sequence is TGTGCCAGTCAGATTGGGCTTGAGCAGTTCTTC.

This clonotype was counted only a few times. The chain carries TRBV20-1 and TRBJ2-5, with a tentative D call TRBD1 (7 bases). In germline, CDR1 is DFQATT, CDR2 SNEGSKA (reference sequence). This CDR3 contains 12 residues. Here the CDR3 reads CSGGTVGETQYF. The DNA of the CDR3 is TGCAGCGGCGGGACAGTCGGAGAAACCCAGTACTTC.

The chain couples TRBV6-1 to TRBJ1-6; TRBD1 matches at 8 bases. Germline trimming cut 11 bases from V and 7 bases from J; bases unmatched to any gene: 7. The CDR3 length is 13 residues. Germline V gene sequence: CDR1 MNHNS, CDR2 SASEGT. CDR3 DNA: TGTGCCTCCAGGGGGCAGGTGAATTCACCCCTCCACTTT. Translation gives CASRGQVNSPLHF.

This clonotype occurred many times. The DNA for the CDR3 is TGCAGTGCTAGTGACAGGGGACAGCCCCAGCATTTT. This gives the protein CSASDRGQPQHF. The J gene is TRBJ1-5, the V gene TRBV20-1, with 8 bases fitting TRBD1. This CDR3 is built from 12 residues. The V gene's germline CDR1 is DFQATT and CDR2 SNEGSKA (reference sequence). J lost 7 bases, V lost 3 bases, and 2 bases had no gene match.

The chain couples TRBV25-1 to TRBJ2-5; D possibly corresponds to TRBD1 (6 bases). This CDR3 has 17 amino acids. The V gene lost 10 bases and the J gene lost 5 bases, with 29 bases spanning the gap. The germline V gene encodes CDR1 MGHDK and CDR2 SYGVNS. The CDR3 DNA follows: TGTGCCACCCAGGGGTCGGGTTGGGCGCAGGTTATGGAGACCCAGTACTTC. Its protein is CATQGSGWAQVMETQYF.

The rearrangement links TRBV7-9 to TRBJ1-2; maybe TRBD1 (5 bases). Germline CDR1 is SEHNR and CDR2 is FQNEAQ (reference sequence). The CDR3 has 15 amino acids. With 5 bases removed from V and 4 bases from J, the gap between germline ends came to 17 bases. CDR3 DNA: TGTGCCAGCAGCCCACGTGGGGGGGAGTCCTATGGCTACACCTTC. This gives the protein CASSPRGGESYGYTF.

The chain uses TRBV29-1 and TRBJ2-1; the match to TRBD1 covers 7 bases. The length of the CDR3 is 14 residues. V trimming: 6 bases; J trimming: 7 bases; junction bases outside the gene matches: 12. Germline lookup yields CDR1 SQVTM and CDR2 ANQGSEA. The CDR3 spells CSVAGTVSQNEQFF. The CDR3 region has the DNA TGCAGCGTGGCCGGGACAGTCTCCCAAAATGAGCAGTTCTTC.

As regards this clonotype: A much bigger clone sits one base away, suggesting this may be a read error. This chain connects TRBV20-1 to TRBJ2-5; 7 bases match TRBD1. There are 15 residues in the CDR3. Per germline, CDR1 DFQATT and CDR2 SNEGSKA (reference sequence). The V gene end was trimmed by 2 bases and the J gene end by 0 bases; junction bases not matched to a gene: 6. CDR3 sequence: CSARFRTGDQETQYF. The CDR3 DNA follows: TGCAGTGCTAGATTCCGTACAGGGGACCAAGAGACCCAGTACTTC.

The table lists this clonotype with a few counts. The rearrangement uses TRBV12-3 or TRBV12-4 and TRBJ2-5; D is undetermined. V lost 2 bases, J lost 2 bases, and 6 bases lay in between. The CDR3 consists of 13 residues. The CDR3 is CASSLMGQETQYF. In DNA form, the CDR3 reads TGTGCCAGCAGTTTAATGGGGCAAGAGACCCAGTACTTC.